This TCR beta chain was observed in a study of CD8 T cells in ankylosing spondylitis. This CDR3 is 15 amino acids long. CDR1 is SQVTM and CDR2 is ANQGSEA in the germline V gene. Trimming removed 0 bases from V and 4 bases from J, with 13 bases in between. This clonotype was detected only a few times. One entry per CDR3 protein results from TCRdb running MiXCR on the 5' RACE reads. The sample has a few hundred thousand distinct CDR3 sequences, roughly 18% seen once. Source material: blood, either unsorted or a sorted T cell fraction (not recorded which). The chain combines TRBV29-1 with TRBJ2-1; a weak D match, TRBD2 (6 bases). The sequence came from a male donor with ankylosing spondylitis or in good health (not recorded which). CDR3 nucleotide sequence: TGCAGCGTTGAAGATGCGCGGGACCAGTACAATGAGCAGTTCTTC. Protein product: CSVEDARDQYNEQFF.